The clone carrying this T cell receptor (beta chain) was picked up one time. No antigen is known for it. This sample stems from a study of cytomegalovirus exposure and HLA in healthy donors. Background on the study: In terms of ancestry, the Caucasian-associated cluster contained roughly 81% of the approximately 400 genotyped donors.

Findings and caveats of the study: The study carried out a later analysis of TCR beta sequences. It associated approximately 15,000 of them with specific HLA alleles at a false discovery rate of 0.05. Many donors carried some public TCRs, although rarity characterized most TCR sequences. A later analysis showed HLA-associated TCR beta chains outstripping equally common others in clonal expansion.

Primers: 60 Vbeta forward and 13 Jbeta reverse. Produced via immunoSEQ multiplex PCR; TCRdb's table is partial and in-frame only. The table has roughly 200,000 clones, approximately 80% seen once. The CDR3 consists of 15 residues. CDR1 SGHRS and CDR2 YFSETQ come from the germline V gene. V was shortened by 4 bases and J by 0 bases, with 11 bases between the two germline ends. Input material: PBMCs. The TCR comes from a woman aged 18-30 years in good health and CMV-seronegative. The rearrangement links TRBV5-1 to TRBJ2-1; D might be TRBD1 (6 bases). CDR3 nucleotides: TGCGCCAGCAGCGGCAGGACAGCCTCCTACAATGAGCAGTTCTTC. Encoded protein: CASSGRTASYNEQFF.